This TCR beta chain derives from a study of shared clonotypes between healthy human individuals. Study conclusions and caveats: Around 4.7% was the fraction of naive CD4 clonotypes found shared across a few donors. Only a few donors were included, so the genetic and exposure-history diversity represented was limited. An anticipated effect of sequencing depth on clonotype sharing among donors was recognized.

Trimming cost V 3 bases and J 4 bases, with 16 bases left between them. The CDR3 length is 16 residues. Germline V gives CDR1 MNHNS, CDR2 SASEGT. Worth noting for this clone: The antigen is unknown.

CD45RO negativity and positive selection for CCR7 defined naive CD8 cells, a population that excluded terminally differentiated effector memory CD45RA+ cells. It was at deep level that the assay was run. Generated by immunoSEQ multiplex PCR, the TCRdb table keeps only in-frame clones and is missing some. The repertoire includes hundreds of thousands of clones, 95% to 98% of them detected once, and less than 0.35% sits in the top ten. Material: naive CD8+ T cells sorted from blood. This clonotype originated in a man aged 30 to 45 in good health. This chain links TRBV6-1 with TRBJ1-3; D perhaps matches TRBD1 (6 bases). As DNA, the CDR3 is TGTGCCAGCAGTGAGTCGAGGGGGGCGCCGGGAAACACCATATATTTT. It specifies CASSESRGAPGNTIYF.